The T cell receptor (beta chain) described here comes from a study of read filtering for tumor transcriptome and immune sequencing. Whole-study context: Fewer than ten patients were R-ISS I, 16 were R-ISS II, more than five were R-ISS III.

This library used roughly 0.4 ug RNA and molecular barcoded adaptors spanning alpha/delta and beta/gamma chains. Each CDR3 protein gets one entry after TCRdb re-called the reads with MiXCR. This repertoire shows about 50,000 distinct CDR3 sequences, roughly 19% found once; its top ten account for roughly 15%. This clonotype was found many times. Trimming at V came to 4 bases and at J to 0 bases, leaving 5 bases not matched to a gene. The length of the CDR3 is 16 residues. CDR1 is MNHEY and CDR2 is SMNVEV in the germline V gene (reference sequence). The chain employs TRBV27 and TRBJ2-1, with 8 nucleotides matching TRBD2. What was sequenced was a population of CD138-negative cells sorted from bone marrow. This TCR derives from a donor older than 35 with multiple myeloma. As DNA, the CDR3 is TGTGCCAGCAGTTCGCGACTAGCGAGCTCCTACAATGAGCAGTTCTTC. Its translation: CASSSRLASSYNEQFF.